The clone carrying this TCR beta chain has a single count. Its antigen is unidentified. This table comes from immunoSEQ multiplex PCR, and its TCRdb copy is limited to in-frame clones, with some not included. The data hold about 190,000 clones, with around 91% observed a single time. V was cut by 4 bases and J by 2 bases, with 5 bases left in between. This CDR3 is built from 12 residues. Germline loops: CDR1 SNHLY, CDR2 FYNNEI. The sample originates from a study of T cell responses to AZD1222 COVID-19 vaccine. Findings of the study overall: Mostly white British, mostly female donors; authors suggested clonal diversity may be underestimated. Epitopes outside B.1.351 and B.1.1.7 mutated regions reportedly drew nearly half of spike TCRs.

This chain links TRBV2 with TRBJ2-5; D not certain. This clonotype was obtained from an adult in good health. Sequencing was performed on peripheral blood, taken on day 0 of AZD1222 vaccination. The chain's CDR3 is CASSALQETQYF. The CDR3 DNA is TGTGCCAGCAGTGCCCTACAAGAGACCCAGTACTTC.